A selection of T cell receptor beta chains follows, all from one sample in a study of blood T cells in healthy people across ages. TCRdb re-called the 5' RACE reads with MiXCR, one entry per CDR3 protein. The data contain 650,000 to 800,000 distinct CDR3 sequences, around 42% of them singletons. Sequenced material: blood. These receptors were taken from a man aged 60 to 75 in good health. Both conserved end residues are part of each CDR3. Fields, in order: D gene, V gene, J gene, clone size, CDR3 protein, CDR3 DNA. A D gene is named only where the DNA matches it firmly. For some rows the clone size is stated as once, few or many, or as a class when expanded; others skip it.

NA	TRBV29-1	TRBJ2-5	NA	CSVWGQGRETQYF	TGCAGCGTTTGGGGCCAGGGGAGAGAGACCCAGTACTTC
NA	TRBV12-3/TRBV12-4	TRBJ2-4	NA	CASSTSGWGNIQYF	TGTGCCAGCAGTACATCAGGGTGGGGAAACATTCAGTACTTC
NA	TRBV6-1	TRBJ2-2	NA	CASSEGQGTNTGELFF	TGTGCCAGCAGTGAAGGCCAGGGGACGAACACCGGGGAGCTGTTTTTT
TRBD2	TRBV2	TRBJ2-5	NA	CASKRDYQETQYF	TGTGCCAGCAAGCGGGACTACCAAGAGACCCAGTACTTC
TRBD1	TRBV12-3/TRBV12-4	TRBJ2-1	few	CASSANRGSYNEQFF	TGTGCCAGCAGTGCAAACAGGGGCTCCTACAATGAGCAGTTCTTC
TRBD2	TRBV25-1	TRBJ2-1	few	CASSGLAGAYNEQFF	TGTGCCAGCAGTGGACTAGCGGGGGCCTACAATGAGCAGTTCTTC
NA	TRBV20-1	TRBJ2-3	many	CSAGRGSGGDTQYF	TGCAGTGCCGGGCGGGGATCAGGGGGGGATACGCAGTATTTT
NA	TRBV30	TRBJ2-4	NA	CAWSGGLNIQYF	TGTGCCTGGAGTGGAGGGCTAAACATTCAGTACTTC
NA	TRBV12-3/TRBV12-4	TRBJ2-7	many	CASSERYEQYF	TGTGCCAGCAGCGAAAGATACGAGCAGTACTTC
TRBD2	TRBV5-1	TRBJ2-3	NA	CSSSLARTSGAPDTQYF	TGCTCCAGCAGCTTGGCCCGGACTAGCGGGGCGCCAGATACGCAGTATTTT
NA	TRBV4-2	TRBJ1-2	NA	CASSQDEGTNYGYTF	TGTGCCAGCAGCCAAGATGAGGGGACTAACTATGGTTACACCTTC
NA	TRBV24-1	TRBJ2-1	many	CATSDFNEQFF	TGTGCCACCAGTGATTTTAATGAGCAGTTCTTC
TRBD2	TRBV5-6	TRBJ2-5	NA	CASSHSGLAGEGTQYF	TGTGCCAGCAGCCACTCAGGACTAGCGGGGGAAGGGACCCAGTACTTC
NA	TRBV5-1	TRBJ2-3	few	CASSRPSSTDTQYF	TGCGCCAGCAGCAGGCCCAGCAGCACAGATACGCAGTATTTT
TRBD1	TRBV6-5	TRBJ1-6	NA	CASSLTGVDNPPLHF	TGTGCCAGCAGTTTAACAGGGGTGGATAATCCACCCCTCCACTTT
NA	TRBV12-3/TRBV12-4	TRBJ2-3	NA	CASSSPPWRLGWTDTQYF	TGTGCCAGCAGTTCGCCCCCGTGGAGACTAGGTTGGACAGATACGCAGTATTTT
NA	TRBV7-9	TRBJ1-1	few	CASSPSQGSTEAFF	TGTGCCAGCAGCCCCAGCCAGGGGAGCACTGAAGCTTTCTTT
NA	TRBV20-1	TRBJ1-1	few	CSAKTGAMNTEAFF	TGCAGTGCTAAGACAGGAGCTATGAACACTGAAGCTTTCTTT
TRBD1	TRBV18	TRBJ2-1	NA	CASSPNGQGSYNEQFF	TGTGCCAGCTCACCAAACGGACAGGGAAGCTACAATGAGCAGTTCTTC
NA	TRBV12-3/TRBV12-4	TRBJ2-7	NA	CASRPDTYEQYF	TGTGCCAGCAGACCTGACACGTACGAGCAGTACTTC
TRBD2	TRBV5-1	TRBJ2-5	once	CAGSPPSGVETQYF	TGCGCCGGCAGCCCACCTAGCGGGGTAGAGACCCAGTACTTC
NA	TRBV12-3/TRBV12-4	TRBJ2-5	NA	CASSPLAVETQYF	TGTGCCAGCAGTCCTCTAGCAGTGGAGACCCAGTACTTC
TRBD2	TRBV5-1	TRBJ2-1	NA	CASSFSGGARFESFF	TGCGCCAGCAGCTTTTCGGGGGGGGCTCGGTTTGAGTCGTTCTTC
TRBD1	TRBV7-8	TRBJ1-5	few	CASSFDRVVRNQPQHF	TGTGCCAGCAGCTTCGACAGGGTTGTTCGCAATCAGCCCCAGCATTTT
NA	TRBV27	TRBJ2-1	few	CASSPIAVSYYNEQFF	TGTGCCAGCAGTCCCATAGCAGTGAGTTACTACAATGAGCAGTTCTTC
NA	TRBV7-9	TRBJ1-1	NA	CASSLWVGGSGTEAFF	TGTGCCAGCAGCTTGTGGGTTGGAGGGAGTGGCACTGAAGCTTTCTTT
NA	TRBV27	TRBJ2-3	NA	CAARRGGSTDTQYF	TGTGCCGCCCGTAGGGGCGGTAGCACAGATACGCAGTATTTT
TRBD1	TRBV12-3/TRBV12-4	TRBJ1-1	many	CASSHRGLNTEAFF	TGTGCCAGCAGCCACAGGGGGTTGAACACTGAAGCTTTCTTT
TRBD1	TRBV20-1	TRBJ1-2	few	CSARRQGYNDGYTF	TGCAGTGCCAGACGACAGGGGTATAACGATGGCTACACCTTC
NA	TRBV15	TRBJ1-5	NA	CATSRVSGAAQPQHF	TGTGCCACCAGCAGAGTTTCTGGTGCGGCTCAGCCCCAGCATTTT
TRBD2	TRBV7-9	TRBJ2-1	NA	CASSPQERGGYNEQFF	TGTGCCAGCAGCCCACAAGAGCGGGGGGGATACAATGAGCAGTTCTTC
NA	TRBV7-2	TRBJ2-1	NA	CASSPSLGYQRGPYNEQFF	TGTGCCAGCAGCCCGTCCCTGGGCTATCAACGGGGGCCCTACAATGAGCAGTTCTTC
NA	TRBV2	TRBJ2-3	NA	CASSETLSTDTQYF	TGTGCCAGTAGTGAAACCCTTAGCACAGATACGCAGTATTTT